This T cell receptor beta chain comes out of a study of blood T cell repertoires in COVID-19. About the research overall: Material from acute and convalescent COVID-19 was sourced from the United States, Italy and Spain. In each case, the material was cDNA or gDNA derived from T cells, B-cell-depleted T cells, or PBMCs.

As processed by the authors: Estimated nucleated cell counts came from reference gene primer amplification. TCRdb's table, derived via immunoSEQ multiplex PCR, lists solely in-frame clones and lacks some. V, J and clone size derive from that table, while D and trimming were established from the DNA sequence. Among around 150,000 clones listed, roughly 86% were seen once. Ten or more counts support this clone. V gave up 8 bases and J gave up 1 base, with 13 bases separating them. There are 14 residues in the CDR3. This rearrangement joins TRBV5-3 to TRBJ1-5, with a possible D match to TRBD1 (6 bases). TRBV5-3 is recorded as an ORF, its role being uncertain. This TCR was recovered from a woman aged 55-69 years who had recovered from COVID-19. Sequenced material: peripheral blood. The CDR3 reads CARALGASNQPQHF. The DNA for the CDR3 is TGTGCCAGGGCCTTGGGGGCCAGCAATCAGCCCCAGCATTTT.